The clone carrying this T cell receptor beta chain has only a few counts. The data were obtained in a study of T cells after yellow fever vaccination. Study details: It was SMART-Seq v4 Ultra Low Input that prepared the fractions with low cell numbers.

TCRdb ran MiXCR on the 5' RACE reads and lists one entry per CDR3 protein. The sample lists approximately 110,000 distinct CDR3 sequences; about 7% were seen once. CDR1 and CDR2 from the germline V gene are MNHEY and SVGAGI. The trim removed 2 bases at V and 7 bases at J, leaving 6 bases unmatched. The CDR3 totals 16 residues. The source was CD4+ T cells sorted from PBMCs, collected 10 to 11 days after the first yellow fever vaccination. The TCR sequence derives from a man aged 18 to 30 who received the YFV17D yellow fever vaccine. The rearrangement uses TRBV6-5 and TRBJ1-6, with 9 bases identical to TRBD1. CDR3 nucleotide sequence: TGTGCCAGCAGTTACATGGTACAGGGGGCAAATTCACCCCTCCACTTT. This translates into CASSYMVQGANSPLHF.